This T cell receptor (beta chain) was profiled in a study of Ad26.COV2.S vaccination and SARS-CoV-2 variants. Background on the study: Recipients of Ad26.COV2.S got it intramuscularly, once or twice 56 days apart. Study observations and caveats: Those who received vaccine or placebo ended up with similar non-spike TCR breadth.

Treatment of the sample: around 19 received Ad26.COV2.S at low or high dose, single or two shots; several received placebo; per-sample allocation not given. Sampling took place 63 days after the first vaccine or placebo injection. Produced via immunoSEQ multiplex PCR; TCRdb's table is partial and in-frame only. Of 350,000 to 450,000 clones in the sample, around 87% were seen once. Comment on this clone: What it binds is unknown.

The length of the CDR3 is 14 residues. Germline-derived CDR1 and CDR2 are GTSNPN and SVGIG (reference sequence). J gave up 8 bases and V 5 bases, and 13 bases lay outside the gene matches. The TCR sequence derives from a person aged 18-60 years who received the Ad26.COV2.S COVID-19 vaccine or a placebo. The sample here was peripheral blood, taken in a trial of Ad26.COV2.S vaccine versus placebo. The J gene is TRBJ1-2, the V gene TRBV30; 8 positions match TRBD1. The CDR3 spells CAWSRDRRKRGYTF. The CDR3 DNA reads TGTGCCTGGTCTCGGGACAGGAGAAAGAGGGGCTACACCTTC.